The 20 T cell receptor beta chains presented below share a single source sample, sequenced in a study of blood T cell repertoires in COVID-19. Assay: immunoSEQ multiplex PCR; the TCRdb copy retains only in-frame clones and omits some. The sample lists roughly 63,000 clones, approximately 88% seen once, with about 2.4% in the top ten. Material for sequencing was peripheral blood. These TCRs come from a human donor in a cohort sampled during active COVID-19.

In its sample, this clone was seen once. The junction shows a germline mismatch at one end, possibly a read error. The chain joins TRBV7-2 to TRBJ1-2; 7 positions agree with TRBD1. Germline CDR1 and CDR2: SGHTA and FQGNSA. The CDR3 has 15 residues. The chain's CDR3 is CASNLQGPNNYGYTF. CDR3 in DNA: TGTGCCAGCAACTTACAGGGGCCAAACAACTATGGCTACACCTTC.

This chain joins TRBV10-3 and TRBJ2-5; tentatively, D is TRBD2 (6 bases). Trimming took off 4 bases at V and 5 bases at J, with 14 bases between the two ends. This CDR3 is 14 amino acids long. The germline CDR1 and CDR2 sequences are ENHRY and SYGVKD. The CDR3 DNA reads as TGTGCCATCAGTGGAACAGGTGGGAGGGAGACCCAGTACTTC. Translation: CAISGTGGRETQYF.

The rearrangement joins TRBV11-3 to TRBJ2-5, with TRBD1 identical over 9 bases. The CDR3 sequence is 13 residues long. J lost 4 bases, V lost 3 bases, and 0 bases had no gene match. Per germline, CDR1 SGHNT and CDR2 YENEEA. CDR3 sequence: CASSLGQGETQYF. CDR3 bases: TGTGCCAGCAGCTTGGGACAGGGAGAGACCCAGTACTTC.

V and J are TRBV7-2 and TRBJ1-3; 7 bases line up with TRBD1. Looked up from germline, CDR1 is SGHTA and CDR2 is FQGNSA. The trim removed 6 bases at V and 0 bases at J, leaving 14 bases unmatched. CDR3 length equals 18 residues. The CDR3 nucleotides read TGTGCCAGCAGTCCCGGAAGGGGGCGAATACTCTCTGGAAACACCATATATTTT. Translated, it gives CASSPGRGRILSGNTIYF.

The chain couples TRBV28 to TRBJ1-2; TRBD1 agrees at 7 bases. The CDR3 spans 13 residues. CDR1 and CDR2 (germline): MDHEN, SYDVKM. Trimming took 6 bases from V and 8 from J; bases not matched to a gene: 9. The CDR3 DNA reads TGTGCCAGCAGATGGGGGACAGAGGAGGGCTACACCTTC. It is translated as CASRWGTEEGYTF.

The count of this clone is one. The chain carries TRBV30 and TRBJ1-2, with a possible D match to TRBD1 (6 bases). Germline CDR1 GTSNPN, CDR2 SVGIG (reference sequence). V lost 8 bases to trimming and J lost 7 bases, with 20 bases between them. The CDR3 runs to 13 residues. The DNA for the CDR3 is TGTGCCGGGGTAGCAGGGGATAGGCGTGGCTACACCTTC. Its protein product is CAGVAGDRRGYTF.

This clone was seen once. This chain joins TRBV27 and TRBJ1-2; 8 nucleotides agree with TRBD1. J gave up 1 base and V 3 bases, and 4 bases lay outside the gene matches. The CDR3 totals 15 residues. The V gene's germline CDR1 is MNHEY and CDR2 SMNVEV (reference sequence). The CDR3 sequence: CASSFDRGGNYGYTF. CDR3 bases: TGTGCCAGCAGTTTCGACAGGGGAGGTAACTATGGCTACACCTTC.

The gene calls are TRBV21-1 and TRBJ1-3; TRBD1, the table's D call, was not compared with the DNA. TRBV21-1 represents a pseudogene. The CDR3 consists of 17 residues. The chain's CDR3 is CASSRAMNFSSGNTIYF. The CDR3 DNA follows: TGTGCCAGCAGCAGGGCCATGAACTTTAGCTCTGGAAACACCATATATTTT.

This clone has a handful of counts. The chain recombines TRBV5-6 with TRBJ2-3; D is uncertain. The germline V and J ends were trimmed by 5 bases and 0 bases, with 7 bases remaining between them. The CDR3 sequence is 13 residues long. Germline assignment: CDR1 SGHDT and CDR2 YYEEEE. The CDR3 DNA reads as TGTGCCAGCAGGGCGACTAGCACAGATACGCAGTATTTT. This sequence encodes CASRATSTDTQYF.

The J gene is TRBJ2-1, the V gene TRBV24-1; D not certain. Germline CDR1 is KGHDR and CDR2 is SFDVKD. Between the trimmed V and J ends, which lost 2 bases and 8 bases, there was a span of 12 bases. This CDR3 contains 14 residues. The DNA of the CDR3 is TGTGCCACCAGTGATTCGTTTAGCAGTCATGAGCAGTTCTTC. As protein: CATSDSFSSHEQFF.

This chain joins TRBV4-1 and TRBJ2-7; weak D call: TRBD1 (5 bases). The V gene's germline CDR1 is MGHRA and CDR2 YSYEKL. V was shortened by 3 bases and J by 6 bases, with 18 bases between the two germline ends. This CDR3 is 15 amino acids long. CDR3 region: CASSQKTGDLREQYF. In DNA, the CDR3 is TGCGCCAGCAGCCAGAAAACAGGAGACCTACGCGAGCAGTACTTC.

The chain joins TRBV5-1 to TRBJ1-3; D gene unclear. V was cut by 4 bases and J by 0 bases, with 8 bases left in between. Looked up from germline, CDR1 is SGHRS and CDR2 is YFSETQ. This CDR3 region has 14 residues. The CDR3, as DNA: TGCGCCAGCAGCCCCCAGGTCTCTGGAAACACCATATATTTT. Residues: CASSPQVSGNTIYF.

This chain links TRBV2 with TRBJ1-2, with D maybe TRBD1 (5 bases). V gave up 6 bases and J gave up 7 bases, with 12 bases separating them. The CDR3 runs 12 residues. Germline V gene data show CDR1 as SNHLY and CDR2 as FYNNEI. CDR3 coding DNA: TGTGCCAGCAGAAGGGAAAGGGGTGGCTACACCTTC. It specifies CASRRERGGYTF.

This clone showed up just a few times. The rearrangement joins TRBV5-1 to TRBJ2-2; 10 bases map to TRBD2. The CDR3 runs 17 residues. The V and J ends lost 1 base and 0 bases, in that order; junction bases with no gene match: 3. Germline V gene data show CDR1 as SGHRS and CDR2 as YFSETQ. CDR3 residues: CASSLLTSGANTGELFF. The CDR3 DNA sequence: TGCGCCAGCAGCTTGTTAACTAGCGGGGCGAACACCGGGGAGCTGTTTTTT. Full variable domain (remainder filled in from reference TRBV5-1 and TRBJ2-2): KAGVTQTPRYLIKTRGQQVTLSCSPISGHRSVSWYQQTPGQGLQFLFEYFSETQRNKGNFPGRFSGRQFSNSRSEMNVSTLELGDSALYLCASSLLTSGANTGELFFGEGSRLTVL.

The chain combines TRBV28 with TRBJ2-3; D possibly corresponds to TRBD1 (6 bases). CDR1 and CDR2 (germline): MDHEN, SYDVKM. Trimming took off 5 bases at V and 4 bases at J, with 13 bases between the two ends. The CDR3 is 14 amino acids. In DNA form, the CDR3 reads TGTGCCAGCAGTATCCTGACAGGCCCAGATACGCAGTATTTT. Translated, it gives CASSILTGPDTQYF.

This chain connects TRBV6-5 to TRBJ1-5; 7 bases agree with TRBD1. This CDR3 has 15 residues. The J segment lost 5 bases and the V segment lost 4 bases, leaving 8 bases of the junction unmatched. Germline V gives CDR1 MNHEY, CDR2 SVGAGI. CDR3 DNA sequence: TGTGCCAGCAGTTCACGGACAGGAGGAGATCAGCCCCAGCATTTT. It is translated as CASSSRTGGDQPQHF.

This clone was seen a few times. The genes are TRBV3-1 (or the pseudogene TRBV3-2) and TRBJ2-5; TRBD2 matches 8 bases. Germline V CDR1 and CDR2: LGHDT, YNNKEL (reference sequence). The CDR3 loop spans 19 amino acids. J lost 5 bases, V lost 0 bases, and 17 bases had no gene match. The CDR3, as DNA: TGTGCCAGCAGCCAAGACTTCCCGGGAGGGCCCTGGGTTTGGGAGACCCAGTACTTC. Protein: CASSQDFPGGPWVWETQYF.

The chain couples TRBV3-1 (or the pseudogene TRBV3-2) to TRBJ1-3; D is possibly TRBD1 (6 bases). Germline values: CDR1 LGHDT, CDR2 YNNKEL (reference sequence). The CDR3 covers 15 residues. The germline V and J ends were trimmed by 3 bases and 2 bases, with 11 bases remaining between them. CDR3 in DNA: TGTGCCAGCAGCCATCGGGGGGCAGCTGGAAACACCATATATTTT. This codes for CASSHRGAAGNTIYF.

This clone has only one observation. The chain employs TRBV7-6 and TRBJ2-3, with TRBD1 identical over 10 bases. After removal of 5 bases from V and 2 bases from J, the junction contained 4 bases not matched to a gene. The CDR3 is made up of 15 amino acids. Germline CDR1 reads SGHVS; CDR2 reads FNYEAQ. This CDR3 is CASSAGQGPTDTQYF. The DNA for the CDR3 is TGTGCCAGCAGCGCGGGACAGGGGCCCACAGATACGCAGTATTTT. Complete variable domain (other parts from reference TRBV7-6 and TRBJ2-3): GAGVSQSPRYKVTKRGQDVALRCDPISGHVSLYWYRQALGQGPEFLTYFNYEAQQDKSGLPNDRFSAERPEGSISTLTIQRTEQRDSAMYRCASSAGQGPTDTQYFGPGTRLTVL.

The chain combines TRBV28 with TRBJ2-7; D possibly corresponds to TRBD1 (6 bases). The V gene's germline CDR1 is MDHEN and CDR2 SYDVKM. V lost 3 bases to trimming and J lost 9 bases, with 21 bases between them. The CDR3 has 15 amino acids. DNA of the CDR3: TGTGCCAGCAGTTTTATACAGGTGGGGGCCCTGGCGCAGTACTTC. It codes for CASSFIQVGALAQYF.